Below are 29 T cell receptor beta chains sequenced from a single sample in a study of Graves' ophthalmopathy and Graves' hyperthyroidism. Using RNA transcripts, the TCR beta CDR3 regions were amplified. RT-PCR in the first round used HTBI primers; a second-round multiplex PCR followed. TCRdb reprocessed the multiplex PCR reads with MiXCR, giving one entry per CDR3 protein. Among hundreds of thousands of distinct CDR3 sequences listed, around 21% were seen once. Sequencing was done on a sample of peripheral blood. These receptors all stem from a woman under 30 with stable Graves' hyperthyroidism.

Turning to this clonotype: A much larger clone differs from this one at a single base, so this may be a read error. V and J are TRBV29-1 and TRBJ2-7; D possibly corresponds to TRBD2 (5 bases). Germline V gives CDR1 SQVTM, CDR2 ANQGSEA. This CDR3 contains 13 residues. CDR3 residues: CIAVWERSHEQYF. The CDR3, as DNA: TGCATCGCCGTTTGGGAGCGAAGTCACGAGCAGTACTTC.

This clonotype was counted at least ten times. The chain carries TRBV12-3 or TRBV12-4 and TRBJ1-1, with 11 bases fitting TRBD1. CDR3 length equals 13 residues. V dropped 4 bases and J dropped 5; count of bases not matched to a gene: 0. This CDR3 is CASSWDRGTEAFF. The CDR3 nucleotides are TGTGCCAGCAGTTGGGACAGGGGGACTGAAGCTTTCTTT.

The CDR3 DNA sequence: TGTGCCACCGCAACTGAATTTCTTTCCTACGAGCAGTACTTC. Translated, it gives CATATEFLSYEQYF. V gene TRBV27 combines with J gene TRBJ2-7; D is ambiguous. Trimming left V 10 bases short and J 1 base short, with 17 bases between. The CDR3 covers 14 residues. The germline V gene encodes CDR1 MNHEY and CDR2 SMNVEV (reference sequence).

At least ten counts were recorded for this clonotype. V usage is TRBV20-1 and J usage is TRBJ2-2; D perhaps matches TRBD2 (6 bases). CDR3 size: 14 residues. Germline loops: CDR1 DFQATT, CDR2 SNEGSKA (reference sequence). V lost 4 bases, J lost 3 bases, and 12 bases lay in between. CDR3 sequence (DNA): TGCAGTGCTACTAGCGAACTTGACACCGGGGAGCTGTTTTTT. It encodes CSATSELDTGELFF.

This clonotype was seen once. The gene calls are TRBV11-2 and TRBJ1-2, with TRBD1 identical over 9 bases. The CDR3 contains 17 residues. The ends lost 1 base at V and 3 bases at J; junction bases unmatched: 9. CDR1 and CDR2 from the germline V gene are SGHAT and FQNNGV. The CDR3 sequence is CASSLGGQGISYYGYTF. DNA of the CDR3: TGTGCCAGCAGCTTAGGGGGACAGGGAATATCCTACTATGGCTACACCTTC. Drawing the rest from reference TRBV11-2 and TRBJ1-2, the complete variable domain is EAGVAQSPRYKIIEKRQSVAFWCNPISGHATLYWYQQILGQGPKLLIQFQNNGVVDDSQLPKDRFSAERLKGVDSTLKIQPAKLEDSAVYLCASSLGGQGISYYGYTFGSGTRLTVV.

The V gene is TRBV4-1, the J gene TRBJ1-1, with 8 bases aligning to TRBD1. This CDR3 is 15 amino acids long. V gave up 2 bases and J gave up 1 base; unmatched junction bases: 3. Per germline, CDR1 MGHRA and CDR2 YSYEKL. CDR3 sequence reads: CASSQPDRANTEAFF. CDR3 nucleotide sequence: TGCGCCAGCAGCCAACCGGACAGGGCGAACACTGAAGCTTTCTTT.

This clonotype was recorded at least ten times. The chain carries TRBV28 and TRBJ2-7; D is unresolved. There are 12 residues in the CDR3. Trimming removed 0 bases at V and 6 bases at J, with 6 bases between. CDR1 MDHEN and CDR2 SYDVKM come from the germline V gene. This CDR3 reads CASSLWGREQYF. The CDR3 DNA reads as TGTGCCAGCAGTTTATGGGGTCGCGAGCAGTACTTC.

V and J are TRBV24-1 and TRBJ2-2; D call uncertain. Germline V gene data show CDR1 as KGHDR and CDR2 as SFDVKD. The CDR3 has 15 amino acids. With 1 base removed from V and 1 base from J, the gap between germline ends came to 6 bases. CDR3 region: CATSDFGENTGELFF. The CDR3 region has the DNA TGTGCCACCAGTGATTTCGGAGAGAACACCGGGGAGCTGTTTTTT.

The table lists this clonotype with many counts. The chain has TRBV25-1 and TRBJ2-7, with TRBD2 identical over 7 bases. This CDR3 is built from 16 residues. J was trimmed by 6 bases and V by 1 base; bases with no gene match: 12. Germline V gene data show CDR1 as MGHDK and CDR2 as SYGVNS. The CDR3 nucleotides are TGTGCCAGCAGTGAATCGGCCCAGCGGGACGGGGGCGAGCAGTACTTC. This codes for CASSESAQRDGGEQYF.

CDR3 loop: CASSPFGKQETQYF. CDR3 coding DNA: TGTGCCAGCAGCCCCTTCGGGAAGCAAGAGACCCAGTACTTC. The chain uses TRBV7-2 and TRBJ2-5; D perhaps matches TRBD2 (5 bases). Germline V gives CDR1 SGHTA, CDR2 FQGNSA. V dropped 5 bases and J dropped 2 bases, with 12 bases sitting between them. This CDR3 region has 14 residues.

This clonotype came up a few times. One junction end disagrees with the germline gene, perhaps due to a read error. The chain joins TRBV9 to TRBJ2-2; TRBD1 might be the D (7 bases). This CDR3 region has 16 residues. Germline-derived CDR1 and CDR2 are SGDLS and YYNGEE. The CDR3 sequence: CASSVDPGTETGGLFF. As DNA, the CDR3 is TGTGCCAGCAGCGTAGACCCCGGGACAGAGACCGGGGGGCTGTTTTTT.

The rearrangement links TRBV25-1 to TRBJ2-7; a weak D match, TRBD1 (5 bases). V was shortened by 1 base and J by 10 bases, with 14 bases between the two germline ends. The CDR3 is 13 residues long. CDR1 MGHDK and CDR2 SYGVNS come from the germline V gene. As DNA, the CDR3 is TGTGCCAGCAGTGAATTCGCAGGGCCCGATCAGTACTTC. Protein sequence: CASSEFAGPDQYF.

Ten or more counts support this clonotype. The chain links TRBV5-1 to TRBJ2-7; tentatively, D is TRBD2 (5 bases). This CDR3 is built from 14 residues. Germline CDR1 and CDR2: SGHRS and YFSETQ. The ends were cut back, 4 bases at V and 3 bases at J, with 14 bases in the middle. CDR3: CASSKDGGGYEQYF. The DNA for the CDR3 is TGCGCCAGCAGCAAGGACGGAGGAGGCTACGAGCAGTACTTC.

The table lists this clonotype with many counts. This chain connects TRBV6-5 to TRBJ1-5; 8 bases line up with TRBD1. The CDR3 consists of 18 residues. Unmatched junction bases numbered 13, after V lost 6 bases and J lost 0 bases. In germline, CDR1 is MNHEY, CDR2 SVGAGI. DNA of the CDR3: TGTGCCAGCAGGGTTAGAACAGGGGGGGGATATAGCAATCAGCCCCAGCATTTT. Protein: CASRVRTGGGYSNQPQHF.

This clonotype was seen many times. CDR3 sequence (DNA): TGTGCCAGCAGCCCTTTGTGGACACACCAAGAGACCCAGTACTTC. It translates to CASSPLWTHQETQYF. The chain is built from TRBV5-6 and TRBJ2-5, with D possibly TRBD1 on 5 matching bases. The CDR3 consists of 15 residues. Germline V gives CDR1 SGHDT, CDR2 YYEEEE. V lost 4 bases and J 0 bases, leaving 13 bases between the germline ends.

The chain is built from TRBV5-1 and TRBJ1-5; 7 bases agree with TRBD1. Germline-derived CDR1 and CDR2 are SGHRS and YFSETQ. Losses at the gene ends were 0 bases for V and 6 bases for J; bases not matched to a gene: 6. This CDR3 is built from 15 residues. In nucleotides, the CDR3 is TGCGCCAGCAGCTTGGGCCAGGGGGGAAGTCAGCCCCAGCATTTT. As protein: CASSLGQGGSQPQHF.

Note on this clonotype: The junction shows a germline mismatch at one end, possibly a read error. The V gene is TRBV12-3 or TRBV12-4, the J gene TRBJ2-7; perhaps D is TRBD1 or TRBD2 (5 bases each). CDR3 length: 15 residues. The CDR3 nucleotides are TGCGCCAGCAGTCCCACCTTGGGGGTAACCTACGAGCAGTACTTC. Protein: CASSPTLGVTYEQYF.

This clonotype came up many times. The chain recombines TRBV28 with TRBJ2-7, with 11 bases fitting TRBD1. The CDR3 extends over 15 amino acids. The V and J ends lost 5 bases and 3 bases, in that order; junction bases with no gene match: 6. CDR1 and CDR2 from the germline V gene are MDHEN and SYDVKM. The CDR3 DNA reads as TGTGCCAGCAGTCCGTCCGGGACAGGGGGCTACGAGCAGTACTTC. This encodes CASSPSGTGGYEQYF. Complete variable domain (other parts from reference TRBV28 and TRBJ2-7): DVKVTQSSRYLVKRTGEKVFLECVQDMDHENMFWYRQDPGLGLRLIYFSYDVKMKEKGDIPEGYSVSREKKERFSLILESASTNQTSMYLCASSPSGTGGYEQYFGPGTRLTVT.

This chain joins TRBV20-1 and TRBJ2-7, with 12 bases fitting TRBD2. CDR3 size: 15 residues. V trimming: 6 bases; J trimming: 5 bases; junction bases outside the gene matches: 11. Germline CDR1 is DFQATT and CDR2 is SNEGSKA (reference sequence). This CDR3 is CSAPGTSGPTDEQYF. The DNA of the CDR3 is TGCAGTGCCCCCGGGACTAGCGGGCCAACCGACGAGCAGTACTTC.

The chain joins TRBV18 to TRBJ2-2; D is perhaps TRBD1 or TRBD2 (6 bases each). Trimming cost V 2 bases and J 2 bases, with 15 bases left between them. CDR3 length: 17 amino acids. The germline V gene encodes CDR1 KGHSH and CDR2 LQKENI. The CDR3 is CASSPRLGGGNTGELFF. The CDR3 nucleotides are TGTGCCAGCTCACCAAGACTCGGAGGGGGTAACACCGGGGAGCTGTTTTTT.

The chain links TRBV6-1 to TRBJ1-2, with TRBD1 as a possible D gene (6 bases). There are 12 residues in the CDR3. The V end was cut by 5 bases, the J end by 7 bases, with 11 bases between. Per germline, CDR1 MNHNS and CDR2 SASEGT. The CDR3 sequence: CASSPRDTGYTF. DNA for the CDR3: TGTGCCAGCAGTCCACGGGACACTGGCTACACCTTC.

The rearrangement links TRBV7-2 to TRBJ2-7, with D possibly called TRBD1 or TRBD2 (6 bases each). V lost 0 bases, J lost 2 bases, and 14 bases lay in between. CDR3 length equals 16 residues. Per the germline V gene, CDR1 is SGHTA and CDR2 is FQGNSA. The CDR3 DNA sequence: TGTGCCAGCAGCTTAGCAGGGGCAGGGGAGGCCTACGAGCAGTACTTC. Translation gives CASSLAGAGEAYEQYF.

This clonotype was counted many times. CDR3 coding DNA: TGTGCCACCAGTGAACCCGGGACAGGGTCGCGAGAGACCCAGTACTTC. It specifies CATSEPGTGSRETQYF. V gene TRBV24-1 combines with J gene TRBJ2-5, with 9 bases identical to TRBD1. V lost 4 bases to trimming and J lost 4 bases; unmatched junction nucleotides: 9. This CDR3 contains 16 residues. In germline, CDR1 is KGHDR, CDR2 SFDVKD.

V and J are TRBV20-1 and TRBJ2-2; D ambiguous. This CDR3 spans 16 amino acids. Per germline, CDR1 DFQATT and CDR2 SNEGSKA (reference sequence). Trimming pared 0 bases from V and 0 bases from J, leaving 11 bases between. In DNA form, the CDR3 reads TGCAGTGCTAGAGATTGGGCGGACGCGAACACCGGGGAGCTGTTTTTT. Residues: CSARDWADANTGELFF.

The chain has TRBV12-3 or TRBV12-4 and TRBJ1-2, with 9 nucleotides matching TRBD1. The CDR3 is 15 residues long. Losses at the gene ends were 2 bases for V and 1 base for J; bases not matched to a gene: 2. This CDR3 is CASSLRDRVNYGYTF. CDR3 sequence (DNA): TGTGCCAGCAGTTTACGGGACAGGGTTAACTATGGCTACACCTTC.

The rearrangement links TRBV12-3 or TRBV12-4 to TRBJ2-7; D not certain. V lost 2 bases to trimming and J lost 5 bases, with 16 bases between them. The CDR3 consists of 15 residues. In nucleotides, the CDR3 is TGTGCCAGCAGTTTATACGAGCTCCGCCCCAACGAGCAGTACTTC. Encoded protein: CASSLYELRPNEQYF.

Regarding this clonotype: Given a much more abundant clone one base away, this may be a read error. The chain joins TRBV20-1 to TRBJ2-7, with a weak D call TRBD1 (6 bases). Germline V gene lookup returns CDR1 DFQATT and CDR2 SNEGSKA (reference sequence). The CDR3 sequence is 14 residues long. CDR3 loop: CSAYRDTTSYEQHF. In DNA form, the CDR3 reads TGCAGTGCTTACCGGGACACGACTTCCTACGAGCAGCACTTC.

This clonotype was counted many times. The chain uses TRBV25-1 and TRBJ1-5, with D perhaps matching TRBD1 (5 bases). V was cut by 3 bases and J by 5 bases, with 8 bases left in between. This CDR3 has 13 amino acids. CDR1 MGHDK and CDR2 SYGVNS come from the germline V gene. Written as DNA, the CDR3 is TGTGCCAGCAGTGATGCGGGGGATCAGCCCCAGCATTTT. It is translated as CASSDAGDQPQHF.

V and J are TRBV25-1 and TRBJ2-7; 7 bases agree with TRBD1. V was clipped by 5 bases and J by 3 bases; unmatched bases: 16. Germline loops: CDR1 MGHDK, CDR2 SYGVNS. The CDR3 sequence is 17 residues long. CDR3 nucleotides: TGTGCCAGCAGTTTGCATATGGGACAGCCCCGGTTCTACGAGCAGTACTTC. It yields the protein CASSLHMGQPRFYEQYF.